This T cell receptor (beta chain) is drawn from a study of cytomegalovirus exposure and HLA in healthy donors. Study background: According to later analysis, the same platform produced the approximately 130 validation and approximately 630 first-cohort repertoires.

This CDR3 is 12 amino acids long. In germline, CDR1 is MDHEN, CDR2 SYDVKM. V was trimmed by 0 bases and J by 8 bases, leaving 8 bases between them. Concerning this clone itself: Antigen specificity is unknown.

Sequencing was performed with immunoSEQ multiplex PCR; in TCRdb, only in-frame clones are kept and a portion is missing. The sample contains 260,000 or so clones, about 86% of which appear only once. General observations from the study: Specificity for CMV antigens was confirmed in vitro for a few of the CMV-associated chains. Cytomegalovirus association was listed for roughly 160 TCR beta chains. The tendency of first-cohort TCR clusters to co-occur in the approximately 120 validation repertoires was identified by a subsequent analysis.

This TCR was sampled from a man between 18 and 29 years old in good health and CMV-seronegative. The genes are TRBV28 and TRBJ2-7, with D possibly being TRBD2 (6 bases). Sequencing used PBMCs. CDR3 sequence reads: CASSLWGGKQYF. CDR3 bases: TGTGCCAGCAGTTTATGGGGGGGAAAGCAGTACTTC.